Listed here are 20 T cell receptor beta chains from one sample, sequenced in a study of blood T cell repertoires in COVID-19. Method: immunoSEQ multiplex PCR; TCRdb's copy keeps in-frame clones and lacks some. In the table there are 150,000 to 200,000 clones, about 82% of which are singletons. Sequenced: peripheral blood. Receptors were obtained from a woman under 40 with acute or convalescent COVID-19.

This CDR3 reads CASSQGTGGNQPQHF. As DNA, the CDR3 is TGTGCCAGCAGCCAGGGGACAGGGGGAAATCAGCCCCAGCATTTT. This sequence joins TRBV27 and TRBJ1-5, with 11 bases lining up with TRBD1. The CDR3 consists of 15 residues. The germline V gene encodes CDR1 MNHEY and CDR2 SMNVEV (reference sequence). V gave up 6 bases and J gave up 4 bases; unmatched junction bases: 5.

The V and J genes are TRBV12-3 or TRBV12-4 and TRBJ1-4; D unresolved. Between the trimmed V and J ends, which lost 7 bases and 3 bases, there was a span of 3 bases. The CDR3 contains 11 residues. The CDR3 spells CASTSNEKLFF. The CDR3 region has the DNA TGTGCCAGCACCTCTAATGAAAAACTGTTTTTT.

This clone was seen only once. V gene TRBV21-1 combines with J gene TRBJ1-2; the table's D call of TRBD1 was not tested on the DNA. TRBV21-1 is a recognized pseudogene. The length of the CDR3 is 14 residues. CDR3 bases: TGTGCCAGCAACACAGGGGCGTACGACTATGGCTACACCTTC. As protein: CASNTGAYDYGYTF.

This clone was detected only a few times. This chain connects TRBV5-1 to TRBJ2-7; D unresolved. This CDR3 has 13 residues. The germline V and J ends were trimmed by 4 bases and 4 bases, with 12 bases remaining between them. The V gene's germline CDR1 is SGHRS and CDR2 YFSETQ. This chain's CDR3 is CASSQPAAYEQYF. CDR3 nucleotide sequence: TGCGCCAGCAGCCAACCCGCGGCTTACGAGCAGTACTTC.

V and J are TRBV28 and TRBJ1-1; TRBD1 agrees at 9 bases. J gave up 4 bases and V 6 bases, and 9 bases lay outside the gene matches. Germline assignment: CDR1 MDHEN and CDR2 SYDVKM. CDR3 length equals 15 residues. Here the CDR3 DNA reads TGTGCCAGCAGCTTACATACAGGGGGCGGCACTGAAGCTTTCTTT. Translated, it gives CASSLHTGGGTEAFF.

The CDR3 here is CASSDGSSPLHF. The DNA of the CDR3 is TGTGCCAGCAGTGACGGGAGTTCACCCCTCCACTTT. The gene calls are TRBV6-4 and TRBJ1-6; D unclear. Deletions cut 2 bases from V and 9 bases from J, with 5 bases between. This CDR3 spans 12 amino acids. Per germline, CDR1 MRHNA and CDR2 SNTAGT.

The J gene is TRBJ1-2, the V gene TRBV7-9; no reliable D call. Germline CDR1 and CDR2: SEHNR and FQNEAQ (reference sequence). V gave up 3 bases and J gave up 5 bases, with 7 bases separating them. This CDR3 is 12 amino acids long. This CDR3 is CASSLAEYGYTF. CDR3 sequence (DNA): TGTGCCAGCAGCTTGGCTGAATATGGCTACACCTTC. Complete variable domain (other parts from reference TRBV7-9 and TRBJ1-2): DTGVSQNPRHKITKRGQNVTFRCDPISEHNRLYWYRQTLGQGPEFLTYFQNEAQLEKSRLLSDRFSAERPKGSFSTLEIQRTEQGDSAMYLCASSLAEYGYTFGSGTRLTVV.

This clone has only one observation. The V call is TRBV30, the J call TRBJ1-1; D is uncertain. The germline V gene encodes CDR1 GTSNPN and CDR2 SVGIG (reference sequence). The CDR3 is 13 residues long. Trimming stripped 3 bases from V and 8 bases from J, with 16 bases between. The CDR3 here is CAWSRSAGGEAFF. The CDR3, as DNA: TGTGCCTGGAGCCGGTCGGCCGGAGGGGAAGCTTTCTTT.

This chain uses TRBV6-5 with TRBJ2-3; D is perhaps TRBD1 (7 bases). The CDR3 is 15 residues long. V lost 5 bases, J lost 2 bases, and 14 bases lay in between. The germline V gene has CDR1 MNHEY and CDR2 SVGAGI. CDR3: CASSRRQGLTDTQYF. CDR3 sequence (DNA): TGTGCCAGCAGTCGCCGACAGGGACTCACAGATACGCAGTATTTT.

The rearrangement links TRBV30 to TRBJ1-2; 10 bases are shared with TRBD1. This CDR3 spans 16 amino acids. Germline V CDR1 and CDR2: GTSNPN, SVGIG (reference sequence). With 3 bases clipped from V and 3 bases from J, the junction kept 10 bases outside the gene matches. CDR3 sequence reads: CAWSSRGTGAHYGYTF. The CDR3 nucleotides read TGTGCCTGGAGCAGCAGGGGGACAGGGGCCCACTATGGCTACACCTTC.

The rearrangement uses TRBV5-1 and TRBJ1-1, with D maybe TRBD1 (5 bases). Germline V gene data show CDR1 as SGHRS and CDR2 as YFSETQ. CDR3 size: 19 residues. Trimming left V 0 bases short and J 0 bases short, with 21 bases between. The CDR3 nucleotides read TGCGCCAGCAGCTTGGCCCCTGGGGGGGTTTCGGTAATGAACACTGAAGCTTTCTTT. The encoded protein is CASSLAPGGVSVMNTEAFF.

The chain combines TRBV27 with TRBJ1-5; unclear D gene. The CDR3 length is 14 residues. The V end was cut by 3 bases, the J end by 2 bases, with 8 bases between. Germline CDR1 and CDR2: MNHEY and SMNVEV (reference sequence). The CDR3 sequence is CASSLLAGNQPQHF. As DNA, the CDR3 is TGTGCCAGCAGTTTGCTGGCAGGCAATCAGCCCCAGCATTTT.

The rearrangement joins TRBV4-2 to TRBJ1-4; 9 nucleotides align to TRBD1. This CDR3 has 17 amino acids. CDR1 is LGHNA, CDR2 YNFKEQ, per germline. V trimming: 1 base; J trimming: 4 bases; junction bases outside the gene matches: 7. CDR3 in amino acids: CASSQGGQGLLNEKLFF. CDR3 DNA sequence: TGTGCCAGCAGCCAAGGGGGACAGGGCCTTCTTAATGAAAAACTGTTTTTT.

This clone was detected only a few times. This chain joins TRBV6-5 and TRBJ2-3, with D hard to call. This CDR3 has 11 residues. V gave up 6 bases and J gave up 2 bases, with 3 bases separating them. The germline CDR1 and CDR2 sequences are MNHEY and SVGAGI. CDR3 sequence: CASSLTDTQYF. The DNA of the CDR3 is TGTGCCAGCAGCCTCACAGATACGCAGTATTTT.

There are a few counts of this clone. This rearrangement joins TRBV14 to TRBJ2-2; the match to TRBD2 covers 10 bases. Germline loops: CDR1 SGHDN, CDR2 FVKESK. The CDR3 consists of 19 residues. V shed 0 bases, J shed 4 bases, and the junction held 11 bases outside the gene matches. In DNA, the CDR3 is TGTGCCAGCAGCCAAGAACGAGCGGGGGGGGCCTTCGGCACCGGGGAGCTGTTTTTT. As protein: CASSQERAGGAFGTGELFF.

This clone was counted only a few times. The CDR3 DNA reads as TGCGCCAGCAAAAGCTTGTGGGGGCCGGATACGCAGTATTTT. Amino acid sequence: CASKSLWGPDTQYF. This rearrangement joins TRBV5-1 to TRBJ2-3; a weak D match, TRBD1 (6 bases). V was pared by 6 bases and J by 6 bases, with 17 bases between. The germline V gene has CDR1 SGHRS and CDR2 YFSETQ. The CDR3 totals 14 residues.

V gene TRBV5-4 combines with J gene TRBJ2-1, with 8 bases lining up with TRBD2. The ends lost 9 bases at V and 6 bases at J; junction bases unmatched: 11. The CDR3 runs 14 residues. From germline, CDR1 is SGHNT and CDR2 YYREEE (reference sequence). The CDR3 protein is CATTGGGPSNEQFF. The CDR3, as DNA: TGTGCCACAACCGGGGGGGGGCCTTCCAATGAGCAGTTCTTC.

The CDR3 region has the DNA TGTGCCAGCAGTCCCGGGGGGGATGCTGGCTACACCTTC. Translated: CASSPGGDAGYTF. The rearrangement joins TRBV12-3 or TRBV12-4 to TRBJ1-2; perhaps TRBD1 as D (5 bases). The CDR3 totals 13 residues. V shed 5 bases and J shed 7 bases, with 14 bases lying between them.

V and J are TRBV10-1 and TRBJ1-1, with no clear D. The V end lost 9 bases, the J end lost 1 base, and 18 bases lay between the germline ends. The CDR3 totals 15 residues. The germline V gene has CDR1 WNHNN and CDR2 SYGVQD (reference sequence). CDR3 loop: CASRRETLPNTEAFF. The CDR3 coding sequence is TGCGCCAGTCGAAGGGAGACGCTACCGAACACTGAAGCTTTCTTT.

The genes are TRBV19 and TRBJ2-2; TRBD1 might be the D (6 bases). CDR1 and CDR2 from the germline V gene are LNHDA and SQIVND (reference sequence). V was trimmed by 4 bases and J by 7 bases, leaving 25 bases between them. The CDR3 has 18 residues. DNA for the CDR3: TGTGCCAGTAGTAGTAACGTATGGGTCCCCACCAGGGGCGGGGAGCTGTTTTTT. Translating it yields CASSSNVWVPTRGGELFF.